The source of this T cell receptor (beta chain) is a study of response to subunit inactivated influenza vaccine. General study points: With each seasonal influenza vaccination, the authors suggested, few new T cells are recruited.

CDR1 MGHDK and CDR2 SYGVNS come from the germline V gene. The CDR3 has 13 amino acids. V was cut by 6 bases and J by 5 bases, with 13 bases left in between. TCRdb ran MiXCR on the RT-PCR reads and lists one entry per CDR3 protein. The sample lists a few hundred thousand distinct CDR3 sequences; roughly 15% were seen once. Points on this clonotype: Antigen specificity is unknown.

The receptor was isolated from a man in his forties or fifties who received an inactivated influenza vaccine. The rearrangement joins TRBV25-1 to TRBJ2-5; D perhaps matches TRBD2 (6 bases). Material: PBMCs from blood, obtained 12 days after vaccination. The chain's CDR3 is CASRPLGRETQYF. The CDR3 coding sequence is TGTGCCAGCAGGCCTTTGGGGAGGGAGACCCAGTACTTC.